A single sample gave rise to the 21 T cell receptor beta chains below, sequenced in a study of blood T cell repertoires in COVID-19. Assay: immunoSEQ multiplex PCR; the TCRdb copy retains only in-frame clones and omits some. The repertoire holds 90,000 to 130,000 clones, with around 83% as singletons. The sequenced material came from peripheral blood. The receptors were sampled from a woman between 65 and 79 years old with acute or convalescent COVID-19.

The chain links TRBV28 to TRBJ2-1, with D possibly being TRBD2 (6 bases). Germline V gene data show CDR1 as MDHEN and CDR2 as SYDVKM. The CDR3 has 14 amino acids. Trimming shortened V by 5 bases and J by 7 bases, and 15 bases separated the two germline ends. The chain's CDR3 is CASSPHTSLNEQFF. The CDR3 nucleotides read TGTGCCAGCAGTCCGCATACTAGCTTGAATGAGCAGTTCTTC.

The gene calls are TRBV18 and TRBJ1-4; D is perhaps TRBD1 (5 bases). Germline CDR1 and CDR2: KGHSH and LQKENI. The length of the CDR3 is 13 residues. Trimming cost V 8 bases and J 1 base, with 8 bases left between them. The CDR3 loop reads CASTQGTNEKLFF. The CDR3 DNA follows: TGTGCCAGCACTCAGGGAACTAATGAAAAACTGTTTTTT. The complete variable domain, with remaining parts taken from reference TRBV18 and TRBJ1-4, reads NAGVMQNPRHLVRRRGQEARLRCSPMKGHSHVYWYRQLPEEGLKFMVYLQKENIIDESGMPKERFSAEFPKEGPSILRIQQVVRGDSAAYFCASTQGTNEKLFFGSGTQLSVL.

CDR3 sequence: CASSPYRDRATGTQYF. In nucleotides, the CDR3 is TGTGCCAGCAGCCCTTATCGGGACAGGGCCACGGGTACGCAGTATTTT. This chain links TRBV7-9 with TRBJ2-3, with 9 bases matching TRBD1. From germline, CDR1 is SEHNR and CDR2 FQNEAQ (reference sequence). Germline trimming cut 5 bases from V and 8 bases from J; bases unmatched to any gene: 14. The CDR3 sequence is 16 residues long.

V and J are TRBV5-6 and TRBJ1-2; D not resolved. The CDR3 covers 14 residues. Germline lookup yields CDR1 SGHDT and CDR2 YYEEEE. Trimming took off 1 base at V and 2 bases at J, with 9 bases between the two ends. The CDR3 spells CASSLTGVNYGYTF. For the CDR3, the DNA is TGTGCCAGCAGCTTGACCGGGGTGAACTATGGCTACACCTTC. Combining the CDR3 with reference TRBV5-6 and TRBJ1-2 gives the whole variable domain DAGVTQSPTHLIKTRGQQVTLRCSPKSGHDTVSWYQQALGQGPQFIFQYYEEEERQRGNFPDRFSGHQFPNYSSELNVNALLLGDSALYLCASSLTGVNYGYTFGSGTRLTVV.

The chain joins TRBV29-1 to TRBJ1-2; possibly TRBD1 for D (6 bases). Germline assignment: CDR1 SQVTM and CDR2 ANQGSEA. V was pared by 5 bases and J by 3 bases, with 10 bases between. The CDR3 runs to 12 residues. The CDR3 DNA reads TGCAGCGTTATAACAGGGTACTATGGCTACACCTTC. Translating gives CSVITGYYGYTF.

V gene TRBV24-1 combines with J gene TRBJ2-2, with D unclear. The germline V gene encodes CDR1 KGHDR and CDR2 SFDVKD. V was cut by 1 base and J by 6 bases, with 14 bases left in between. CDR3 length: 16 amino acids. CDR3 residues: CATSDFWPPAPGELFF. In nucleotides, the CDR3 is TGTGCCACCAGTGATTTCTGGCCCCCCGCACCCGGGGAGCTGTTTTTT.

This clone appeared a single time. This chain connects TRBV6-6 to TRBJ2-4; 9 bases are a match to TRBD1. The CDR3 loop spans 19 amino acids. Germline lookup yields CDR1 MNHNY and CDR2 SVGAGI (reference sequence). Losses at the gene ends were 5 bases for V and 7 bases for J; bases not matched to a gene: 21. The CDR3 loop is CASSPLGITGGARGNIQYF. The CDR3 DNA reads TGTGCCAGCAGTCCCCTGGGAATTACAGGGGGCGCCCGGGGGAACATTCAGTACTTC.

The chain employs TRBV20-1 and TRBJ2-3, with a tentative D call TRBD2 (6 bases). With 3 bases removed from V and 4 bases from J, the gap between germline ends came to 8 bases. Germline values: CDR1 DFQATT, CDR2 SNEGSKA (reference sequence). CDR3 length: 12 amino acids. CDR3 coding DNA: TGCAGTGCTAGTCGGAGGGCAGATACGCAGTATTTT. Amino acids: CSASRRADTQYF.

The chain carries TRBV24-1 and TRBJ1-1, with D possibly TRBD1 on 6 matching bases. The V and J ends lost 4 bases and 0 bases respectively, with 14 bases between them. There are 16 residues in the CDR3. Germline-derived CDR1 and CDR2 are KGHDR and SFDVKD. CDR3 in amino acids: CATSELQGDMNTEAFF. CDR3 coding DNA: TGTGCCACCAGTGAGTTACAGGGAGATATGAACACTGAAGCTTTCTTT.

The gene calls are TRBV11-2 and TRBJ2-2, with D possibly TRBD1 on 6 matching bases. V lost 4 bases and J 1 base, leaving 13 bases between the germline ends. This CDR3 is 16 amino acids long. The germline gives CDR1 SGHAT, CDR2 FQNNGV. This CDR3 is CASSWHSGQNTGELFF. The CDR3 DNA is TGTGCCAGCAGCTGGCACTCGGGACAGAACACCGGGGAGCTGTTTTTT. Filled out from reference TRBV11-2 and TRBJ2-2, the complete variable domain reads EAGVAQSPRYKIIEKRQSVAFWCNPISGHATLYWYQQILGQGPKLLIQFQNNGVVDDSQLPKDRFSAERLKGVDSTLKIQPAKLEDSAVYLCASSWHSGQNTGELFFGEGSRLTVL.

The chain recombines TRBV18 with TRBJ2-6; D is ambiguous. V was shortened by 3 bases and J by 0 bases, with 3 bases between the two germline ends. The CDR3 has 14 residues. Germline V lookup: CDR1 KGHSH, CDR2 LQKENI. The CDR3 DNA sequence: TGTGCCAGCTCACCGAGCTCTGGGGCCAACGTCCTGACTTTC. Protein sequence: CASSPSSGANVLTF.

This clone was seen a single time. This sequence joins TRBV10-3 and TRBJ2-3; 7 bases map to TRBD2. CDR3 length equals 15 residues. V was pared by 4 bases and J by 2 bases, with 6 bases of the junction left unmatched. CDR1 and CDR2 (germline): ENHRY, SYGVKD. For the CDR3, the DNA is TGTGCCATCAGTGCCCAGCTAGCGGTCACAGATACGCAGTATTTT. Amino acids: CAISAQLAVTDTQYF.

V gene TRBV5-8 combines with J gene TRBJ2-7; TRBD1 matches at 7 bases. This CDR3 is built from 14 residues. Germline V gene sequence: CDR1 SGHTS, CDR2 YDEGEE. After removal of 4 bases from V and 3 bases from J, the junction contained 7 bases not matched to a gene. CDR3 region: CASSQGQDIYEQYV. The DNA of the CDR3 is TGTGCCAGCAGCCAAGGACAGGACATCTACGAGCAGTACGTC.

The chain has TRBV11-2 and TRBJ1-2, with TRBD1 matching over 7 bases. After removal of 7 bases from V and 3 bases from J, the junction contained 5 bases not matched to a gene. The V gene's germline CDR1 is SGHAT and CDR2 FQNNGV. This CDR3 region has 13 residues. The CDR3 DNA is TGTGCCAGCACCGAGACAGGGTACTATGGCTACACCTTC. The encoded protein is CASTETGYYGYTF.

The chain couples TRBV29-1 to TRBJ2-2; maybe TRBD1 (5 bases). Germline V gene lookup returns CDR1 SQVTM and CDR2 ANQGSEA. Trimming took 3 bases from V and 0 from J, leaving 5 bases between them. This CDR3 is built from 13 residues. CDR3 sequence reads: CSVETANTGELFF. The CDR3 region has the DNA TGCAGCGTTGAGACAGCGAACACCGGGGAGCTGTTTTTT.

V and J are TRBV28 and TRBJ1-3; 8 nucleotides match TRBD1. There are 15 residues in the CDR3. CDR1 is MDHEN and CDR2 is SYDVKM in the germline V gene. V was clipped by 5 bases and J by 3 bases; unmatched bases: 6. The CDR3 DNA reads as TGTGCCAGCAGTGGGATCAGGGGGCTTGGAAACACCATATATTTT. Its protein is CASSGIRGLGNTIYF. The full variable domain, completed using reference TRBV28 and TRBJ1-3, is DVKVTQSSRYLVKRTGEKVFLECVQDMDHENMFWYRQDPGLGLRLIYFSYDVKMKEKGDIPEGYSVSREKKERFSLILESASTNQTSMYLCASSGIRGLGNTIYFGEGSWLTVV.

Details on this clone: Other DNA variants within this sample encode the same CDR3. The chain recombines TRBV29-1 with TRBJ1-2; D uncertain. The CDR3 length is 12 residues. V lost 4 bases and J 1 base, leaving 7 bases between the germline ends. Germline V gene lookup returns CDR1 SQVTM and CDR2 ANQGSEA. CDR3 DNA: TGCAGCGTTGCCGGGAGTAACTATGGCTACACCTTC. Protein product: CSVAGSNYGYTF.

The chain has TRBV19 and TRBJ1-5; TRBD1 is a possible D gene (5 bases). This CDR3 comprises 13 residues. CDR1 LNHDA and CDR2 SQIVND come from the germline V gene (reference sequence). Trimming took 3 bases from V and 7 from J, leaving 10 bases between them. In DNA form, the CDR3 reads TGTGCCAGTAGTATCAGGGTTGGGCAGCCCCAGCATTTT. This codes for CASSIRVGQPQHF.

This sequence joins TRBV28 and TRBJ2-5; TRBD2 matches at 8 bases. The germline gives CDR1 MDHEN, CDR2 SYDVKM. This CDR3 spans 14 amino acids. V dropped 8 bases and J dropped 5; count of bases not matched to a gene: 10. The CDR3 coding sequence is TGTGCCAGCGGCGCGAGCGGGGGTGGGGAGACCCAGTACTTC. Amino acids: CASGASGGGETQYF.

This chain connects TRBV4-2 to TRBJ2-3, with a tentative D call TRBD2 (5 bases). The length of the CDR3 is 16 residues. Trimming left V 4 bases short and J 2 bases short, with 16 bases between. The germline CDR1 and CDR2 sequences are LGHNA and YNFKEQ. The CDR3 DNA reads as TGTGCCAGCAGCCCCCGGGGTAGGTTCTACACAGATACGCAGTATTTT. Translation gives CASSPRGRFYTDTQYF.

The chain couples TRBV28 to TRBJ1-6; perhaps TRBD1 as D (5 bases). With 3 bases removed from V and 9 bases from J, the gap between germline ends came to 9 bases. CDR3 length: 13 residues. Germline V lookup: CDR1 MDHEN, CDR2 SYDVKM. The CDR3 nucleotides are TGTGCCAGCAGTTTCGCGGGGACTTCACCCCTCCACTTT. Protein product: CASSFAGTSPLHF.